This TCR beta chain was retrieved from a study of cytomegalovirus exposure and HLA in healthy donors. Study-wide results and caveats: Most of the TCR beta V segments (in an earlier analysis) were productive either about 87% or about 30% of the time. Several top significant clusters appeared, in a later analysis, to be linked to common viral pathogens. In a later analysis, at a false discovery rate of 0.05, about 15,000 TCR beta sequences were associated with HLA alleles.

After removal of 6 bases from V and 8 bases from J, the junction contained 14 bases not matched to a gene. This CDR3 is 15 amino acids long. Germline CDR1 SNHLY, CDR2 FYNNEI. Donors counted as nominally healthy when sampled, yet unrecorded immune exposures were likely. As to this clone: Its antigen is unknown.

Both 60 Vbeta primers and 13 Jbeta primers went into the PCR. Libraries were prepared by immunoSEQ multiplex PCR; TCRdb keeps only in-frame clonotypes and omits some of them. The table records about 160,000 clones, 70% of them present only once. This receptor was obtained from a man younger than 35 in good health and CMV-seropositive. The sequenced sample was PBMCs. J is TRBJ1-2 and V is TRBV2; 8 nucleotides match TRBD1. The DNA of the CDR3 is TGTGCCAGCAGCGTCGAGAGGACAGGGTCGGACGGCTACACCTTC. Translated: CASSVERTGSDGYTF. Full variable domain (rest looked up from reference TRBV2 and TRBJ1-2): EPEVTQTPSHQVTQMGQEVILRCVPISNHLYFYWYRQILGQKVEFLVSFYNNEISEKSEIFDDQFSVERPDGSNFTLKIRSTKLEDSAMYFCASSVERTGSDGYTFGSGTRLTVV.